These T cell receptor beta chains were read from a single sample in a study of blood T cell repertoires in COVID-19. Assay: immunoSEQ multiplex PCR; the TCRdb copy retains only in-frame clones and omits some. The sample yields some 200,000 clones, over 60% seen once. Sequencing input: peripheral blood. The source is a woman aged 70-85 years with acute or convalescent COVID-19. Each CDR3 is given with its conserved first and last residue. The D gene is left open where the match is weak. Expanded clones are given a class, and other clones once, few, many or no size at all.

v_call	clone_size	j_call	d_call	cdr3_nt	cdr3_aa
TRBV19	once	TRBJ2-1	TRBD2	TGTGCCAGTTCACAAACTAGCGGGAGGGCAAATGAGCAGTTCTTC	CASSQTSGRANEQFF
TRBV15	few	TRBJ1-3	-	TGTGCCACCAGCAGGTCTCGGCAGGTCGGAAACACCATATATTTT	CATSRSRQVGNTIYF
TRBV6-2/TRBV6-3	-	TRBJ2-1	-	TGTGCCAGCAGCCCCTTGAACTTAGCGACCGAGCAGTTCTTC	CASSPLNLATEQFF
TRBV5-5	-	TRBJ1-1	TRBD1	TGTGCCAGCAGCTTAGGGACAGGGGGATTCACTGAAGCTTTCTTT	CASSLGTGGFTEAFF
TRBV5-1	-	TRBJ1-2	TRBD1	TGCGCCAGCAGCTTTGGGACAGATGGCTACACCTTC	CASSFGTDGYTF
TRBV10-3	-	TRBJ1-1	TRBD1	TGTGCCATCAGTCAAGACAGGGCCGAAGCTTTCTTT	CAISQDRAEAFF
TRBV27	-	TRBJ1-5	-	TGTGCCAGCAGTTTAGCGGGGTACAGCAATCAGCCCCAGCATTTT	CASSLAGYSNQPQHF
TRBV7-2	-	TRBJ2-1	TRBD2	TGTGCCAGCAGCGCCGGGACTAACTCCTACAATGAGCAGTTCTTC	CASSAGTNSYNEQFF
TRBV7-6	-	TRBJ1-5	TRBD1	TGTGCCAGCAGCTCATGGACAGGCGCCGGGCAGCCCCAGCATTTT	CASSSWTGAGQPQHF
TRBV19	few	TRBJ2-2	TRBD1	TGTGCCAGTAGTATCGGGACAGCAGATAACACCGGGGAGCTGTTTTTT	CASSIGTADNTGELFF
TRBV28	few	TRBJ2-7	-	TGTGCCAGCAGAGAGGACTACATCTACGAGCAGTACTTC	CASREDYIYEQYF
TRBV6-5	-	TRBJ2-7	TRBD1	TGTGCCAGCAGTTACGTAAGGGGGCACTACGAGCAGTACTTC	CASSYVRGHYEQYF
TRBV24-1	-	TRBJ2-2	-	TGTGCCACCAGTGAACCCCTCAGGAACACCGGGGAGCTGTTTTTT	CATSEPLRNTGELFF
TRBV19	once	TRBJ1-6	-	TGTGCCAGTACCCAGGCGAGCTCCTATAATTCACCCCTCCACTTT	CASTQASSYNSPLHF
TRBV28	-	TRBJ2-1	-	TGTGCCAGCAGTTTAGGAGGCTCTAACTCCTACAATGAGCAGTTCTTC	CASSLGGSNSYNEQFF
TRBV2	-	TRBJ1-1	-	TGTGCCAGCAGTGACGTCAGGGGCACTGAAGCTTTCTTT	CASSDVRGTEAFF
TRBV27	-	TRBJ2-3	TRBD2	TGTGCCAGCAGTTATGCGGCGACTAGCGGGAGGGGGGCAGATACGCAGTATTTT	CASSYAATSGRGADTQYF
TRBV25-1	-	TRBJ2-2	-	TGTGCCAGCAGTCCTAGGGGGGGGCCGAACACCGGGGAGCTGTTTTTT	CASSPRGGPNTGELFF
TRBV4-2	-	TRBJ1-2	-	TGTGCCAGCAGCCCACGTGTAAGGGACTCTAACTATGGCTACACCTTC	CASSPRVRDSNYGYTF